Listed below are T cell receptor beta chains from one sample, sequenced in a study of control samples from healthy donors and cancer patients. Profiled with immunoSEQ multiplex PCR; TCRdb holds only in-frame clones, not every one. The sample lists about 55,000 clones, over 75% seen once, with roughly 3.8% in the top ten. Sequencing was performed on blood. The receptors here all came from a man aged 50 to 60 in good health. Both conserved end residues are part of each CDR3. A D gene is named only where the DNA matches it firmly.

.,TRBV28,TRBJ2-1,CASSLAEGPSYNEQFF,TGTGCCAGCAGTCTCGCGGAGGGACCCTCCTACAATGAGCAGTTCTTC
.,TRBV4-3,TRBJ2-1,CASSQDGESYNEQFF,TGCGCCAGCAGCCAAGATGGCGAGAGCTACAATGAGCAGTTCTTC
.,TRBV7-2,TRBJ1-4,CASSISGGNEKLFF,TGTGCCAGCAGCATTTCGGGGGGTAACGAAAAACTGTTTTTT
TRBD2,TRBV12-3/TRBV12-4,TRBJ2-1,CASSSTTSGEQFF,TGTGCCAGCAGTTCAACGACTAGCGGGGAGCAGTTCTTC
TRBD1,TRBV13,TRBJ1-3,CASSLEEGATGNTIYF,TGTGCCAGCAGCTTAGAGGAGGGGGCGACTGGAAACACCATATATTTT
.,TRBV28,TRBJ2-3,CASSPYGTPSTDTQYF,TGTGCCAGCAGCCCCTACGGGACACCAAGCACAGATACGCAGTATTTT
.,TRBV28,TRBJ2-4,CASSRTSPAKNIQYF,TGTGCCAGCAGTCGGACTTCTCCAGCCAAAAACATTCAGTACTTC
.,TRBV6-5,TRBJ2-3,CASRATDTDTQYF,TGTGCCAGCAGGGCCACTGACACAGATACGCAGTATTTT
TRBD1,TRBV29-1,TRBJ2-5,CSVVGGVGETQYF,TGCAGCGTCGTAGGGGGCGTTGGAGAGACCCAGTACTTC
TRBD1,TRBV6-5,TRBJ1-2,CASSRPGQNYYGYTF,TGTGCCAGCAGTCGGCCGGGACAGAACTACTATGGCTACACCTTC
TRBD1,TRBV29-1,TRBJ2-7,CSVGDRSSYEQYF,TGCAGCGTGGGGGACAGGAGCTCCTACGAGCAGTACTTC
TRBD2,TRBV29-1,TRBJ2-1,CSVEGLAGGNEQFF,TGCAGCGTTGAAGGACTAGCGGGAGGGAATGAGCAGTTCTTC
.,TRBV7-8,TRBJ2-7,CASSLALDFPSYEQYF,TGTGCCAGCAGCTTAGCGCTTGACTTTCCCTCCTACGAGCAGTACTTC
.,TRBV27,TRBJ1-1,CASRKSNLVEAFF,TGTGCCAGCAGAAAAAGCAACTTGGTGGAAGCTTTCTTT